The 27 T cell receptor beta chains reported below all come from one sample, sequenced in a study of T cells in Graves' hyperthyroidism and ophthalmopathy. Amplification yielded TCR beta CDR3 regions, with RNA transcripts as the source. Primed by the HTBI set, a first-round RT-PCR was run on the TCR CDR3. TCRdb fed the multiplex PCR reads into MiXCR, producing one record per CDR3 protein. The table lists around 600,000 distinct CDR3 sequences, 14% of them singletons. Material for sequencing was blood. The receptors were sampled from a woman aged 45 to 65 with Graves' ophthalmopathy.

At least ten counts were recorded for this clonotype. The chain recombines TRBV20-1 with TRBJ2-7; D is ambiguous. This CDR3 has 13 amino acids. Trimming took 4 bases from V and 1 from J, leaving 11 bases between them. Looked up from germline, CDR1 is DFQATT and CDR2 is SNEGSKA (reference sequence). Here the CDR3 DNA reads TGCAGTGCTATGAAGGGATCTTCCTACGAGCAGTACTTC. Its translation is CSAMKGSSYEQYF.

The chain combines TRBV20-1 with TRBJ1-6; 11 bases match TRBD1. The CDR3 sequence is 16 residues long. Germline loops: CDR1 DFQATT, CDR2 SNEGSKA (reference sequence). With 1 base clipped from V and 11 bases from J, the junction kept 10 bases outside the gene matches. The CDR3 bases are TGCAGTGCTAGAGCCCCCTGGGACAGGGGGTGGACACCCCTCCACTTT. Protein sequence: CSARAPWDRGWTPLHF.

The rearrangement joins TRBV6-1 to TRBJ1-2; D gene unclear. V lost 5 bases, J lost 4 bases, and 11 bases lay in between. The germline CDR1 and CDR2 sequences are MNHNS and SASEGT. This CDR3 has 13 amino acids. DNA for the CDR3: TGTGCCAGCAGTCAGGATTTAAGCTATGGCTACACCTTC. Its protein is CASSQDLSYGYTF.

This clonotype turned up a few times. The chain is built from TRBV19 and TRBJ2-1; 13 positions agree with TRBD2. After removal of 5 bases from V and 9 bases from J, the junction contained 10 bases not matched to a gene. Germline CDR1 and CDR2: LNHDA and SQIVND (reference sequence). The CDR3 has 16 amino acids. Here the CDR3 reads CASSVATSGRAGEQFF. The CDR3 coding sequence is TGTGCCAGTAGTGTCGCCACTAGCGGGAGGGCCGGTGAGCAGTTCTTC.

Ten or more counts support this clonotype. J is TRBJ1-1 and V is TRBV3-1; the D gene is possibly TRBD1 (5 bases). CDR1 and CDR2 from the germline V gene are LGHDT and YNNKEL (reference sequence). The CDR3 is 14 amino acids. Between the trimmed V and J ends, which lost 4 bases and 10 bases, there was a span of 19 bases. The CDR3 protein is CASSPPTWGPGAFF. In nucleotides, the CDR3 is TGTGCCAGCAGCCCACCAACGTGGGGCCCTGGAGCTTTCTTT.

This clonotype was detected a few times. This chain joins TRBV19 and TRBJ2-7, with TRBD2 identical over 7 bases. The CDR3 consists of 13 residues. Germline loops: CDR1 LNHDA, CDR2 SQIVND (reference sequence). V shed 7 bases, J shed 6 bases, and the junction held 9 bases outside the gene matches. The DNA of the CDR3 is TGTGCCAGTATGGCCGGGAGGTGGGGCGAGCAGTACTTC. This gives the protein CASMAGRWGEQYF.

There are many counts of this clonotype. The rearrangement uses TRBV7-2 and TRBJ2-3; TRBD2 matches 9 bases. Unmatched junction bases numbered 5, after V lost 1 base and J lost 0 bases. There are 17 residues in the CDR3. CDR1 is SGHTA and CDR2 is FQGNSA in the germline V gene. The chain's CDR3 is CASSLVGLASSTDTQYF. As DNA, the CDR3 is TGTGCCAGCAGCTTAGTCGGACTAGCGAGTAGCACAGATACGCAGTATTTT. Complete variable domain (other parts from reference TRBV7-2 and TRBJ2-3): GAGVSQSPSNKVTEKGKDVELRCDPISGHTALYWYRQSLGQGLEFLIYFQGNSAPDKSGLPSDRFSAERTGGSVSTLTIQRTQQEDSAVYLCASSLVGLASSTDTQYFGPGTRLTVL.

The chain has TRBV20-1 and TRBJ2-1; 8 nucleotides line up with TRBD2. The V segment lost 0 bases and the J segment 3 bases; nucleotides outside the gene matches: 7. Germline V gene data show CDR1 as DFQATT and CDR2 as SNEGSKA (reference sequence). The CDR3 extends over 16 amino acids. The CDR3 nucleotides are TGCAGTGCTAGAGATCCCTTAGCGGGGTTCTACAATGAGCAGTTCTTC. It translates to CSARDPLAGFYNEQFF.

This clonotype was detected a few times. The V and J genes are TRBV6-1 and TRBJ1-1; D uncertain. Germline values: CDR1 MNHNS, CDR2 SASEGT. The CDR3 is 11 residues long. Trimming left V 8 bases short and J 6 bases short, with 10 bases between. DNA for the CDR3: TGTGCCAGCTATACGTGGGCTGAAGCTTTCTTT. The encoded protein is CASYTWAEAFF.

This clonotype was counted many times. The chain carries TRBV4-3 and TRBJ2-2; TRBD1 agrees at 7 bases. Germline V gene lookup returns CDR1 LGHNA and CDR2 YSLEER. The CDR3 is 16 amino acids. V lost 2 bases to trimming and J lost 2 bases; unmatched junction nucleotides: 5. In DNA form, the CDR3 reads TGCGCCAGCAGCCAACGGGACAGCGGTAACACCGGGGAGCTGTTTTTT. It is translated as CASSQRDSGNTGELFF.

A single count supports this clonotype. The CDR3 DNA sequence: TGTGCCAGCAGACCTACTAGCGGGGGCACAGATACGCAGTATTTT. Translating it yields CASRPTSGGTDTQYF. The rearrangement links TRBV2 to TRBJ2-3; 10 bases are shared with TRBD2. CDR3 length: 15 residues. Germline V gene data show CDR1 as SNHLY and CDR2 as FYNNEI. The V gene end was trimmed by 6 bases and the J gene end by 1 base; junction bases not matched to a gene: 4.

This clonotype was seen a handful of times. The CDR3 DNA reads TGTGCCAGCAGTTCGCGACCCGGGCCTGTTTATCGAGAGACCCAGTACTTC. Translation: CASSSRPGPVYRETQYF. The gene calls are TRBV6-2 or TRBV6-3 and TRBJ2-5; D not certain. This CDR3 comprises 17 residues. Trimming cost V 4 bases and J 4 bases, with 22 bases left between them. The V gene's germline CDR1 is MNHEY and CDR2 SVGEGT.

About this clonotype itself: A read error may be the cause here, since a much bigger clone is one base away. The V gene is TRBV3-1, the J gene TRBJ1-4; perhaps TRBD1 as D (6 bases). CDR1 and CDR2 from the germline V gene are LGHDT and YNNKEL (reference sequence). The CDR3 has 14 amino acids. Trimming removed 1 base at V and 11 bases at J, with 14 bases between. The CDR3 sequence is CASSQGRGGVKLFF. The DNA for the CDR3 is TGTGCCAGCAGCCAAGGCAGGGGAGGCGTTAAACTGTTTTTT. The whole variable domain, remainder taken from reference TRBV3-1 and TRBJ1-4, is DTAVSQTPKYLVTQMGNDKSIKCEQNLGHDTMYWYKQDSKKFLKIMFSYNNKELIINETVPNRFSPKSPDKAHLNLHINSLELGDSAVYFCASSQGRGGVKLFFGSGTQLSVL.

V and J are TRBV14 and TRBJ2-1, with TRBD2 matching over 10 bases. With 0 bases clipped from V and 7 bases from J, the junction kept 9 bases outside the gene matches. The CDR3 runs to 17 residues. The germline V gene has CDR1 SGHDN and CDR2 FVKESK. The CDR3 reads CASSQDWLAGVTNEQFF. DNA of the CDR3: TGTGCCAGCAGCCAAGATTGGCTAGCGGGAGTTACTAATGAGCAGTTCTTC.

This clonotype was seen repeatedly, ten times or more. This chain joins TRBV5-1 and TRBJ2-1, with D possibly being TRBD1 or TRBD2 (5 bases each). CDR1 and CDR2 (germline): SGHRS, YFSETQ. V was trimmed by 2 bases and J by 5 bases, leaving 11 bases between them. The CDR3 loop spans 14 amino acids. CDR3 region: CASSFRRGDNEQFF. The DNA of the CDR3 is TGCGCCAGCAGCTTCCGTCGAGGGGACAATGAGCAGTTCTTC.

This clonotype has ten or more counts. This chain links TRBV12-3 or TRBV12-4 with TRBJ2-3, with 10 bases identical to TRBD2. CDR3 length: 16 residues. After removal of 4 bases from V and 2 bases from J, the junction contained 6 bases not matched to a gene. The CDR3 protein is CASSWALAGDTDTQYF. CDR3 DNA sequence: TGTGCCAGCAGTTGGGCGCTAGCGGGAGACACAGATACGCAGTATTTT.

This chain links TRBV30 with TRBJ2-3; 8 positions match TRBD2. This CDR3 is built from 15 residues. Losses at the gene ends were 3 bases for V and 0 bases for J; bases not matched to a gene: 5. Looked up from germline, CDR1 is GTSNPN and CDR2 is SVGIG (reference sequence). The CDR3 DNA is TGTGCCTGGAGCGTAGCGGGGTTAAGCACAGATACGCAGTATTTT. Translating gives CAWSVAGLSTDTQYF.

This clonotype was counted many times. The chain links TRBV3-1 to TRBJ2-7; 15 nucleotides align to TRBD2. The CDR3 covers 20 residues. Germline loops: CDR1 LGHDT, CDR2 YNNKEL (reference sequence). V shed 0 bases and J 6 bases; nucleotides not matched to a gene: 15. The CDR3 DNA sequence: TGTGCCAGCAGCCAAGATCGGTGGACTAGCGGGAGGGCCGTATCAATCGAGCAGTACTTC. This encodes CASSQDRWTSGRAVSIEQYF.

This clonotype was seen repeatedly, ten times or more. V usage is TRBV24-1 and J usage is TRBJ2-7; 13 nucleotides align to TRBD2. CDR1 and CDR2 (germline): KGHDR, SFDVKD. The CDR3 extends over 18 amino acids. The ends lost 4 bases at V and 6 bases at J; junction bases unmatched: 14. The CDR3: CATSDSGLAGVKIGEQYF. CDR3 DNA sequence: TGTGCCACCAGTGACTCCGGACTAGCGGGAGTGAAAATAGGCGAGCAGTACTTC.

A word on this clonotype: This may arise from a read error, as a much more abundant clone is one base away. No conserved phenylalanine or tryptophan ends this CDR3, so it is likely a read error. J is TRBJ2-1 and V is TRBV20-1; D is possibly TRBD2 (5 bases). V was trimmed by 5 bases and J by 4 bases, leaving 18 bases between them. The CDR3 consists of 15 residues. Germline-derived CDR1 and CDR2 are DFQATT and SNEGSKA (reference sequence). The CDR3 DNA sequence: TGCAGTGCTGCCGCTAGACGGGGAGAATACAATGAGCAGTTCTCC. Protein product: CSAAARRGEYNEQFS.

This clonotype showed up many times. The chain carries TRBV11-3 and TRBJ2-2; D uncertain. Germline assignment: CDR1 SGHNT and CDR2 YENEEA. This CDR3 region has 14 residues. V dropped 2 bases and J dropped 1 base, with 5 bases sitting between them. DNA for the CDR3: TGTGCCAGCAGCTTAATCGGGAACACCGGGGAGCTGTTTTTT. Translation: CASSLIGNTGELFF.

This chain connects TRBV20-1 to TRBJ2-5, with 11 bases that match TRBD2. CDR1 is DFQATT, CDR2 SNEGSKA, per germline (reference sequence). Trimming at V came to 2 bases and at J to 4 bases, leaving 3 bases not matched to a gene. The CDR3 is 14 amino acids. The CDR3 DNA sequence: TGCAGTGCTAGACTAGCGGGAGGTCTAGAGACCCAGTACTTC. This gives the protein CSARLAGGLETQYF.

This clonotype was seen at least ten times. The gene calls are TRBV6-2 or TRBV6-3 and TRBJ2-1, with 8 bases matching TRBD2. Germline loops: CDR1 MNHEY, CDR2 SVGEGT. The CDR3 has 14 residues. V shed 10 bases, J shed 6 bases, and the junction held 11 bases outside the gene matches. DNA of the CDR3: TGTGCCACCATACGGAGTAGCGGGATCAATGAGCAGTTCTTC. This translates into CATIRSSGINEQFF.

As to this clonotype: Just one base apart from a much larger clone, this may be a read error. V and J are TRBV28 and TRBJ2-3, with D perhaps TRBD2 (7 bases). There are 15 residues in the CDR3. CDR1 MDHEN and CDR2 SYDVKM come from the germline V gene. Trimming took off 8 bases at V and 6 bases at J, with 21 bases between the two ends. The CDR3 DNA sequence: TGTGCCAGCGCCCCTCATCTAGGGGGGGCCGATACGCAGTATTTT. It encodes CASAPHLGGADTQYF. The full variable domain, with the rest looked up from reference TRBV28 and TRBJ2-3, is DVKVTQSSRYLVKRTGEKVFLECVQDMDHENMFWYRQDPGLGLRLIYFSYDVKMKEKGDIPEGYSVSREKKERFSLILESASTNQTSMYLCASAPHLGGADTQYFGPGTRLTVL.

This clonotype was found many times. The CDR3 here is CASSPDRVQTQYF. DNA of the CDR3: TGTGCCAGCTCACCGGACAGGGTACAGACCCAGTACTTC. This chain uses TRBV18 with TRBJ2-5; 8 bases are a match to TRBD1. Losses at the gene ends were 3 bases for V and 6 bases for J; bases not matched to a gene: 3. Germline V gene lookup returns CDR1 KGHSH and CDR2 LQKENI. CDR3 size: 13 residues.

The rearrangement uses TRBV4-2 and TRBJ2-2; tentatively, D is TRBD2 (7 bases). Germline V lookup: CDR1 LGHNA, CDR2 YNFKEQ. V dropped 1 base and J dropped 6 bases, with 21 bases sitting between them. CDR3 length equals 18 residues. CDR3 sequence reads: CASSQVGGGTRNAGELFF. CDR3 nucleotides: TGTGCCAGCAGCCAAGTGGGAGGGGGGACACGGAATGCCGGGGAGCTGTTTTTT.

This clonotype was counted ten times or more. The V gene is TRBV7-2, the J gene TRBJ2-5; D might be TRBD1 or TRBD2, each matching 5 bases. CDR1 is SGHTA, CDR2 FQGNSA, per germline. V dropped 3 bases and J dropped 2 bases, with 7 bases sitting between them. The CDR3 length is 13 residues. The CDR3 is CASSFWGQETQYF. For the CDR3, the DNA is TGTGCCAGCAGCTTTTGGGGGCAAGAGACCCAGTACTTC.